One and the same sample provided the 10 T cell receptor beta chains below, sequenced in a study of T cell clusters in autoimmune cytopenias. One tube held mixed TRB-A and TRB-B primer pools for touch-down PCR. No DNA is given; TCRdb re-called the multiplex PCR reads and lists each CDR3 protein once. The ten top clones account for 34%, within a sample of approximately 5,000 distinct CDR3 sequences. Each sample's input was 200 to 300 ng genomic DNA, some 38,000 genome equivalents. The data also belong to a second study, concerning T cell repertoires in aging, cancer and after chemotherapy.

The sequenced sample was peripheral blood. These receptors were obtained from a human donor in good health.

J is TRBJ1-1 and V is TRBV27; TCRdb's D call of TRBD1 is untestable without DNA. This CDR3 comprises 14 residues. From germline, CDR1 is MNHEY and CDR2 SMNVEV (reference sequence). CDR3 protein: CATNRQGPNTEAFF.

The V and J genes are TRBV10-3 and TRBJ2-2; no DNA is available, so the TRBD2 call from TCRdb remains unchecked. The CDR3 has 16 residues. Germline CDR1 ENHRY, CDR2 SYGVKD. The CDR3 spells CAIRTPSGGSTGELFF.

This clonotype is labeled medium-sized based on frequency. This rearrangement joins TRBV19 to TRBJ1-1; the D gene TCRdb calls, TRBD1, cannot be checked with no DNA. Germline values: CDR1 LNHDA, CDR2 SQIVND (reference sequence). The CDR3 covers 15 residues. The CDR3 is CASSIGAGDLAEAFF.

This sequence joins TRBV12-3 or TRBV12-4 and TRBJ2-7; lacking DNA, the TRBD1 call made by TCRdb goes unchecked. The CDR3 is 13 amino acids. CDR3 region: CASSLGGSDEQYF.

This clonotype is deemed medium-sized by its frequency. This chain links TRBV30 with TRBJ1-2. This CDR3 region has 14 residues. The germline V gene has CDR1 GTSNPN and CDR2 SVGIG (reference sequence). The CDR3 is CAWSVMAGPYGYTF.

Measured by frequency, this clonotype is medium-sized. The genes are TRBV5-4 and TRBJ1-2; TCRdb's D call of TRBD1 is untestable without DNA. The length of the CDR3 is 14 residues. The V gene's germline CDR1 is SGHNT and CDR2 YYREEE (reference sequence). CDR3 region: CASSLGRGQGGYTF.

The chain combines TRBV6-5 with TRBJ2-7. Germline V lookup: CDR1 MNHEY, CDR2 SVGAGI. CDR3 size: 12 residues. CDR3 protein: CASLGSSYEQYF.

The chain couples TRBV5-8 to TRBJ2-7; TCRdb calls TRBD1, which cannot be checked without DNA. This CDR3 spans 14 amino acids. Germline V gene data show CDR1 as SGHTS and CDR2 as YDEGEE. The CDR3 reads CASSFGQGQYEQYF.

The chain combines TRBV12-3 or TRBV12-4 with TRBJ2-7; TCRdb gives TRBD1 as the D gene, but with no DNA this cannot be confirmed. The CDR3 contains 14 residues. The CDR3: CASSFSDRAYEQYF.

The chain combines TRBV12-3 or TRBV12-4 with TRBJ1-5. CDR3 size: 13 residues. This chain's CDR3 is CASSLAQVQPQHF.